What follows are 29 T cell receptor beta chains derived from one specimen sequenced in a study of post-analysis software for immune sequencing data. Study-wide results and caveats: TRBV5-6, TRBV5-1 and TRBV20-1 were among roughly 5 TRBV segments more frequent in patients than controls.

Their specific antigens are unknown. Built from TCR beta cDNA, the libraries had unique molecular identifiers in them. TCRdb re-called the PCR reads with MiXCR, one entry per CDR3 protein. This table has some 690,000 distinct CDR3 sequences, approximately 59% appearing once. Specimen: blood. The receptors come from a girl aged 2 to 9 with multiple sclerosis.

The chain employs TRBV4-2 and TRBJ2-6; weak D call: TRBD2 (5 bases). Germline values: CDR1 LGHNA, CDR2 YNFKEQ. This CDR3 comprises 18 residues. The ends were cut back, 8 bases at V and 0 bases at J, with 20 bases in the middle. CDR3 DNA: TGTGCCAGCGGTGTTCCCTCCGCGGGTCCCTCTGGGGCCAACGTCCTGACTTTC. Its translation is CASGVPSAGPSGANVLTF.

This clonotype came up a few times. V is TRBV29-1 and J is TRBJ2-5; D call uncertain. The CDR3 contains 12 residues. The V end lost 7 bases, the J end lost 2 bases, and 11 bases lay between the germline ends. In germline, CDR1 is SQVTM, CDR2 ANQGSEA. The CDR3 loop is CSASRTQETQYF. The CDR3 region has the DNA TGCAGCGCCTCCCGAACTCAAGAGACCCAGTACTTC.

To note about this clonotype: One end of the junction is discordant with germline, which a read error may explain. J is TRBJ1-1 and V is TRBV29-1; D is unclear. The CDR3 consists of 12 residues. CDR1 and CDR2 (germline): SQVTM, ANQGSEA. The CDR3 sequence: CSVAGFGTEAIF. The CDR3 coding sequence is TGCAGCGTTGCCGGTTTTGGTACTGAAGCTATCTTT.

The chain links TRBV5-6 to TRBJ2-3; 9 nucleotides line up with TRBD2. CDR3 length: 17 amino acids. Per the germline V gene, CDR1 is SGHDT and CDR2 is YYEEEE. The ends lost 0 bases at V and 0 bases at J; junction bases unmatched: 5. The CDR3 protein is CASSLDLTSGSTDTQYF. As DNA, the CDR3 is TGTGCCAGCAGCTTGGACCTTACTAGCGGGAGCACAGATACGCAGTATTTT.

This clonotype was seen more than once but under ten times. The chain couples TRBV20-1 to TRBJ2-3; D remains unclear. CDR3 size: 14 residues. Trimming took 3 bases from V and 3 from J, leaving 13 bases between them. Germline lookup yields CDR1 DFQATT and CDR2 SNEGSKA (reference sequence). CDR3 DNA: TGCAGTGCTAGGAGCGTACGGTGGACAGATACGCAGTATTTT. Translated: CSARSVRWTDTQYF.

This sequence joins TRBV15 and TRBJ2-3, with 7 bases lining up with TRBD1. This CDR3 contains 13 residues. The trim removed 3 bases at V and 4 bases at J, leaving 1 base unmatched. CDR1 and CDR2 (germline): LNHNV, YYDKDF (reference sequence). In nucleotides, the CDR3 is TGTGCCACCAGCAGGACAGGGCCAGATACGCAGTATTTT. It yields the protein CATSRTGPDTQYF.

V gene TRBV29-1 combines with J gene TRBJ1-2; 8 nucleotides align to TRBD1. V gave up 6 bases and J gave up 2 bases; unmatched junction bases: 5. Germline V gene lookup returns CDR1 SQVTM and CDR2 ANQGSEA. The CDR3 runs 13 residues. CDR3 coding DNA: TGCAGCGTCACAGGGGGAGGGAACTATGGCTACACCTTC. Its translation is CSVTGGGNYGYTF.

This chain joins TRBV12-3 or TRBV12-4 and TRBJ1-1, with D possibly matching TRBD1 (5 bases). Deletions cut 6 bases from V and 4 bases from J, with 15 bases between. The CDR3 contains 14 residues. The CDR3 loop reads CASSVKGRSTEAFF. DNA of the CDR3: TGTGCCAGCAGCGTTAAGGGGCGGAGCACTGAAGCTTTCTTT.

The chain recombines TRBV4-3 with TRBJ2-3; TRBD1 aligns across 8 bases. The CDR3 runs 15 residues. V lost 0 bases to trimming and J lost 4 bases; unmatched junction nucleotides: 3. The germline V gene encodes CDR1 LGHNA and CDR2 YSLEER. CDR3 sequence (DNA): TGCGCCAGCAGCCAAGAAGGACAGGGAGCAGATACGCAGTATTTT. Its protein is CASSQEGQGADTQYF.

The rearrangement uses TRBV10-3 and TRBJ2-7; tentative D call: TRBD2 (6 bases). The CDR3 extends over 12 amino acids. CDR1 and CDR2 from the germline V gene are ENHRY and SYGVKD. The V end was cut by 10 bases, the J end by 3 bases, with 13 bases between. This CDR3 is CATLSGLYEQYF. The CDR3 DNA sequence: TGTGCCACTTTGAGCGGGCTCTACGAGCAGTACTTC.

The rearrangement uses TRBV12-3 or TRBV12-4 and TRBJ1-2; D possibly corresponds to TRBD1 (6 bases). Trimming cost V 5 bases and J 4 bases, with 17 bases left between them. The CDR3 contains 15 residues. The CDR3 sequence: CASSRVGGNSYGYTF. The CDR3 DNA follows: TGTGCCAGCAGTAGAGTAGGGGGAAACTCCTATGGCTACACCTTC.

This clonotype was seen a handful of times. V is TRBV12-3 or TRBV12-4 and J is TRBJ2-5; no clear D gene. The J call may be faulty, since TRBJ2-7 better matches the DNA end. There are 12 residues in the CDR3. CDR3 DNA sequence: TGTGCCAGCAGTCGCGAGGACGGCGAGCAGTACTTC. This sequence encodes CASSREDGEQYF.

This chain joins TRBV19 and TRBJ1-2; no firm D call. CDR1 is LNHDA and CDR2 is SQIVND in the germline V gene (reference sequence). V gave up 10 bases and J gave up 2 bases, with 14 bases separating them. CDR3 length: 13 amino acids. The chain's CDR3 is CATRGSVNYGYTF. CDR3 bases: TGTGCCACCCGAGGGTCAGTCAACTATGGCTACACCTTC.

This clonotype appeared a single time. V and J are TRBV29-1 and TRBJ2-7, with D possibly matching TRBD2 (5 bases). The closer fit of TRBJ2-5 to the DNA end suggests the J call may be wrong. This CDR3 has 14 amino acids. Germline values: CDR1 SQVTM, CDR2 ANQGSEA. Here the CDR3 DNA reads TGCAGCGTTGAGCCAGCTAGCAACCAAGAGACCCAGTACTTC. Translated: CSVEPASNQETQYF.

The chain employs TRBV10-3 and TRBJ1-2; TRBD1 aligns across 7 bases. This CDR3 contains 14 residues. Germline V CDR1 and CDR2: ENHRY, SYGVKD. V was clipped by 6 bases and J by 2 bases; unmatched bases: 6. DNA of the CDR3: TGTGCCATCAGGGGAACAGGGGAGAACTATGGCTACACCTTC. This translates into CAIRGTGENYGYTF.

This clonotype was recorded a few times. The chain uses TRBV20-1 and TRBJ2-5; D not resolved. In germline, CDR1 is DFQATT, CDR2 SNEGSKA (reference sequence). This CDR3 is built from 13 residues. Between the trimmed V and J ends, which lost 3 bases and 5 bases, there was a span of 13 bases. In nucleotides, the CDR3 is TGCAGTGCTAGTCCCAGTCCGCGCGAGACCCAGTACTTC. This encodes CSASPSPRETQYF.

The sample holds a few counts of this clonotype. The CDR3 sequence: CASSLSPYGYTF. The CDR3 DNA follows: TGTGCCAGCAGTCTGTCCCCCTATGGCTACACCTTC. V usage is TRBV12-3 or TRBV12-4 and J usage is TRBJ1-2; no firm D call. Trimming left V 5 bases short and J 4 bases short, with 8 bases between. CDR3 size: 12 residues.

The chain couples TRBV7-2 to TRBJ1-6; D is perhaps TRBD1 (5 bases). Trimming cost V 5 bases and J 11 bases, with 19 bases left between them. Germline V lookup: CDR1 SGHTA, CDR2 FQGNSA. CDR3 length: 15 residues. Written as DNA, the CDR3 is TGTGCCAGCAGCCCCCGGGACTCAAATGGGACACCCCTCCACTTT. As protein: CASSPRDSNGTPLHF.

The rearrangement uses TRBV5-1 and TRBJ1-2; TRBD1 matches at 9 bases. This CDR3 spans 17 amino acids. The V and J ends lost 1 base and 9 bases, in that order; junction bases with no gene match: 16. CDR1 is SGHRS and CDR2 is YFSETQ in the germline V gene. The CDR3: CASSLRLTGTGYSSYTF. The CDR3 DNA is TGCGCCAGCAGCTTGCGCTTGACCGGGACAGGGTATTCGAGCTACACCTTC.

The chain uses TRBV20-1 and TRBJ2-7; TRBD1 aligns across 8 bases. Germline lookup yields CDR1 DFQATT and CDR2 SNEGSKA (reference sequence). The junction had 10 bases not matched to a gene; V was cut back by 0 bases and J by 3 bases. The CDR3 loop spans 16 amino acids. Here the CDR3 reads CSARDSDRGRGYEQYF. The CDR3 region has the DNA TGCAGTGCTAGAGATAGTGACAGGGGAAGAGGCTACGAGCAGTACTTC.

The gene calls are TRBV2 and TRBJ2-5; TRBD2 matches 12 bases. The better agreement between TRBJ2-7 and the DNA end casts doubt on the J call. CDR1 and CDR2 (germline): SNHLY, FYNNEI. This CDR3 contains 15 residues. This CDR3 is CASQGRLAGDYEQYF. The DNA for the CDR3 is TGTGCCAGCCAAGGGAGACTAGCGGGAGACTACGAGCAGTACTTC.

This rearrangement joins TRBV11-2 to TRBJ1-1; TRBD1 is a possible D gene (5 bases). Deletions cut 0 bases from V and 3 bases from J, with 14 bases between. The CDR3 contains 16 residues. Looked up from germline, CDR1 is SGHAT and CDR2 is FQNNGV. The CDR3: CASSLDWARGDTEAFF. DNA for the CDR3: TGTGCCAGCAGCTTAGATTGGGCCCGAGGGGACACTGAAGCTTTCTTT.

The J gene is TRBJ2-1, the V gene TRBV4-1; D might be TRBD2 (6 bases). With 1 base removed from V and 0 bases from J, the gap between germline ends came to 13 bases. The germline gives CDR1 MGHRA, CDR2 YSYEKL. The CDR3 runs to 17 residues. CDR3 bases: TGCGCCAGCAGCCAAGTTTGGGCTAGCGTCTCCTACAATGAGCAGTTCTTC. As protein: CASSQVWASVSYNEQFF.

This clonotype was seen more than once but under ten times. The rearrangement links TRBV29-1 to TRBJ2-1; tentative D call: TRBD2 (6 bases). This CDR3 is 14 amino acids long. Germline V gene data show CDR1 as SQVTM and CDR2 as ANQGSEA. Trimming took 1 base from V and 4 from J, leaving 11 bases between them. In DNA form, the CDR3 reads TGCAGCGTTGAAGGGTTAGCGGAGTACAATGAGCAGTTCTTC. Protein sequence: CSVEGLAEYNEQFF.

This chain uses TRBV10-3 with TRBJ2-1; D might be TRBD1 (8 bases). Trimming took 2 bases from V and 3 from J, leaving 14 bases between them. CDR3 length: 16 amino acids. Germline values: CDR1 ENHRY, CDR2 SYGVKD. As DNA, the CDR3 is TGTGCCATCAGTGAGCAACAGGGGGGGCGCTACAATGAGCAGTTCTTC. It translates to CAISEQQGGRYNEQFF.

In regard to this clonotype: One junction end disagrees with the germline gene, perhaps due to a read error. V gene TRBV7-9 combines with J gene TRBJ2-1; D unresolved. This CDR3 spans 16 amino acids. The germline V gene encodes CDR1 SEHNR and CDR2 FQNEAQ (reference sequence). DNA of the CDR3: TGTGCCAGCAGCTTAGGATCGGCAGCCTCCTACAATGAGCGGTTCTTC. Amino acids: CASSLGSAASYNERFF.

The CDR3 DNA reads as TGTGCCACCAGGTCCAAGAGCTCCTACGAGCAGTACTTC. It specifies CATRSKSSYEQYF. The chain links TRBV10-3 to TRBJ2-7; D remains unclear. This CDR3 region has 13 residues. Looked up from germline, CDR1 is ENHRY and CDR2 is SYGVKD. V lost 10 bases and J lost 0, with 13 bases in between.

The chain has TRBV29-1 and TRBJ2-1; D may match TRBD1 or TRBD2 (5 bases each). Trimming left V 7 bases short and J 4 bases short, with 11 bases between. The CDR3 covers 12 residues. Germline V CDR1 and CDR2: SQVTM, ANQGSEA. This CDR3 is CSGEGIYNEQFF. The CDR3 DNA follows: TGCAGCGGTGAGGGGATATACAATGAGCAGTTCTTC.

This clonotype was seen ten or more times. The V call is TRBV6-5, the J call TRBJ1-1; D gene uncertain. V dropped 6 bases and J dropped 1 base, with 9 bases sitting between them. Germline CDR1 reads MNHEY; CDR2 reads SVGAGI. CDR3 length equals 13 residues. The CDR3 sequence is CASRSPRNTEAFF. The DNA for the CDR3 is TGTGCCAGCAGGTCCCCACGGAACACTGAAGCTTTCTTT.